In this sample, the clone carrying this T cell receptor beta chain is medium-sized. Its antigen is currently unknown. These data are taken from a study of CD8 T cells in ankylosing spondylitis. Study-level results: Earlier work had already found some motif variants in reactive arthritis synovial fluid and blood. It appeared that ankylosing spondylitis blood was characterized by a TCR beta motif of several highly homologous variants. Disease-associated clones were reportedly significantly overrepresented in matched ankylosing spondylitis synovial fluid.

Germline assignment: CDR1 SQVTM and CDR2 ANQGSEA. Trimming left V 3 bases short and J 1 base short, with 7 bases between. This CDR3 contains 12 residues. Quantitative molecular-barcoded 5'-RACE generated the TCR beta libraries. TCRdb independently ran MiXCR on the 5' RACE reads; one entry per CDR3 protein. The sample holds roughly 64,000 distinct CDR3 sequences, approximately 6% seen once. The sequence was collected from a male donor with ankylosing spondylitis. Sequenced input: synovial fluid, either unsorted or a sorted T cell fraction (not recorded which). V gene TRBV29-1 combines with J gene TRBJ2-7, with D possibly called TRBD1 or TRBD2 (5 bases each). In DNA form, the CDR3 reads TGCAGCGTTGAGTGGGGGTCCTACGAGCAGTACTTC. Encoded protein: CSVEWGSYEQYF.